Below, 25 T cell receptor beta chains from the same sample are listed, as sequenced in a study of OX40 agonist ivuxolimab in advanced cancers. Using immunoSEQ multiplex PCR, the repertoire was profiled, and TCRdb retains in-frame clones only, with some absent. The sample includes under 150,000 clones, around 87% of them seen just once. Sequences were derived from CD4+ or CD8+ T cells sorted from blood, sampled in a trial of the OX40 agonist ivuxolimab. These receptors were taken from an adult with an advanced solid tumor such as melanoma, head and neck, liver or kidney cancer.

The chain couples TRBV28 to TRBJ1-4; D is ambiguous. The germline CDR1 and CDR2 sequences are MDHEN and SYDVKM. The V and J ends lost 6 bases and 0 bases respectively, with 8 bases between them. The CDR3 consists of 14 residues. The CDR3 DNA reads TGTGCCAGCAGAAAGAGCGCAACTAATGAAAAACTGTTTTTT. Its protein product is CASRKSATNEKLFF. Supplemented by reference TRBV28 and TRBJ1-4, the full variable domain reads DVKVTQSSRYLVKRTGEKVFLECVQDMDHENMFWYRQDPGLGLRLIYFSYDVKMKEKGDIPEGYSVSREKKERFSLILESASTNQTSMYLCASRKSATNEKLFFGSGTQLSVL.

As concerns this clone: One end of the junction is discordant with germline, which a read error may explain. The rearrangement uses TRBV18 and TRBJ1-4, with 7 bases identical to TRBD1. The CDR3 consists of 15 residues. CDR1 is KGHSH and CDR2 is LQKENI in the germline V gene. CDR3 in amino acids: CASSPPGQWDEKLFF. The CDR3, as DNA: TGTGCCAGCTCGCCACCGGGACAGTGGGATGAAAAACTGTTTTTT.

The chain combines TRBV4-3 with TRBJ2-3; no clear D gene. The CDR3 totals 14 residues. CDR1 is LGHNA, CDR2 YSLEER, per germline. Trimming removed 0 bases at V and 0 bases at J, with 4 bases between. This chain's CDR3 is CASSQESSTDTQYF. The DNA of the CDR3 is TGCGCCAGCAGCCAAGAGTCTAGCACAGATACGCAGTATTTT.

V is TRBV7-6 and J is TRBJ2-5; D tentatively reads TRBD1 or TRBD2 (6 bases each). Trimming cost V 5 bases and J 1 base, with 14 bases left between them. The CDR3 spans 15 residues. From germline, CDR1 is SGHVS and CDR2 FNYEAQ. CDR3 in DNA: TGTGCCAGCAGCGTACGACCGGGGGCCCAAGAGACCCAGTACTTC. Its protein product is CASSVRPGAQETQYF. Drawing the rest from reference TRBV7-6 and TRBJ2-5, the complete variable domain is GAGVSQSPRYKVTKRGQDVALRCDPISGHVSLYWYRQALGQGPEFLTYFNYEAQQDKSGLPNDRFSAERPEGSISTLTIQRTEQRDSAMYRCASSVRPGAQETQYFGPGTRLLVL.

On this clone: The sample holds other DNA sequences that translate to the same CDR3. The genes are TRBV7-2 and TRBJ2-2, with D tentatively TRBD1 (5 bases). The V gene's germline CDR1 is SGHTA and CDR2 FQGNSA. The CDR3 extends over 15 amino acids. V lost 2 bases to trimming and J lost 2 bases, with 9 bases between them. CDR3 sequence: CASSLRQGNTGELFF. Here the CDR3 DNA reads TGTGCCAGCAGCTTAAGGCAGGGAAACACCGGGGAGCTGTTTTTT.

This clone was detected only a few times. The chain uses TRBV28 and TRBJ2-7; no clear D gene. CDR3 size: 15 residues. Germline CDR1 and CDR2: MDHEN and SYDVKM. V lost 2 bases, J lost 0 bases, and 11 bases lay in between. CDR3 coding DNA: TGTGCCAGCAGTTTACCTGGTGGTAGCTCCTACGAGCAGTACTTC. Encoded protein: CASSLPGGSSYEQYF.

The chain couples TRBV7-6 to TRBJ1-1; TRBD1 is a possible D gene (5 bases). CDR1 is SGHVS and CDR2 is FNYEAQ in the germline V gene. Trimming cost V 7 bases and J 4 bases, with 13 bases left between them. The CDR3 spans 13 residues. CDR3 in amino acids: CASKRGGSTEAFF. In DNA form, the CDR3 reads TGTGCCAGCAAGAGGGGTGGAAGCACTGAAGCTTTCTTT.

This clone appeared a single time. This chain uses TRBV19 with TRBJ2-1; possibly TRBD1 or TRBD2 for D (6 bases each). There are 14 residues in the CDR3. The V end lost 6 bases, the J end lost 5 bases, and 14 bases lay between the germline ends. The germline V gene encodes CDR1 LNHDA and CDR2 SQIVND (reference sequence). As DNA, the CDR3 is TGTGCCAGTAGGTGGGGGGCGATCCACAATGAGCAGTTCTTC. Translated: CASRWGAIHNEQFF.

J is TRBJ2-5 and V is TRBV5-1, with D perhaps being TRBD1 or TRBD2 (5 bases each). CDR1 SGHRS and CDR2 YFSETQ come from the germline V gene. Trimming cost V 4 bases and J 4 bases, with 17 bases left between them. This CDR3 is built from 15 residues. This chain's CDR3 is CASSPNSGAGETQYF. CDR3 nucleotide sequence: TGCGCCAGCAGCCCGAACTCCGGGGCCGGAGAGACCCAGTACTTC.

This chain connects TRBV6-1 to TRBJ2-7; 10 positions agree with TRBD1. Germline V gene data show CDR1 as MNHNS and CDR2 as SASEGT. The V and J ends lost 4 bases and 1 base, in that order; junction bases with no gene match: 7. This CDR3 comprises 16 residues. The CDR3 region has the DNA TGTGCCAGCAGTGGTCGGGACAGGGGTTGGTCCTACGAGCAGTACTTC. It specifies CASSGRDRGWSYEQYF.

V and J are TRBV28 and TRBJ2-2; D is perhaps TRBD1 (6 bases). The CDR3 contains 12 residues. Germline V lookup: CDR1 MDHEN, CDR2 SYDVKM. V lost 6 bases and J 6 bases, leaving 8 bases between the germline ends. The CDR3 reads CASRPGAGELFF. The CDR3 nucleotides read TGTGCCAGCAGACCAGGGGCCGGGGAGCTGTTTTTT.

The CDR3 sequence is CASSPQGDNEQFF. In DNA form, the CDR3 reads TGTGCCAGCAGCCCGCAGGGGGACAATGAGCAGTTCTTC. The chain has TRBV11-3 and TRBJ2-1, with 7 bases lining up with TRBD1. The CDR3 runs 13 residues. In germline, CDR1 is SGHNT, CDR2 YENEEA. Trimming removed 5 bases from V and 5 bases from J; junction bases left unmatched: 3.

The V gene is TRBV4-1, the J gene TRBJ2-2; D is perhaps TRBD1 (5 bases). CDR1 and CDR2 from the germline V gene are MGHRA and YSYEKL. The CDR3 is 16 amino acids. V was shortened by 1 base and J by 3 bases, with 12 bases between the two germline ends. Here the CDR3 reads CASSQGGPRDTGELFF. The CDR3 coding sequence is TGCGCCAGCAGCCAAGGTGGGCCCAGGGACACCGGGGAGCTGTTTTTT.

This chain joins TRBV9 and TRBJ2-5; D gene unclear. The CDR3 totals 14 residues. Germline CDR1 is SGDLS and CDR2 is YYNGEE. Trimming took off 0 bases at V and 4 bases at J, with 10 bases between the two ends. The CDR3 sequence is CASSVAPGPETQYF. The CDR3 DNA is TGTGCCAGCAGCGTAGCGCCCGGTCCAGAGACCCAGTACTTC. Full variable domain (remainder filled in from reference TRBV9 and TRBJ2-5): DSGVTQTPKHLITATGQRVTLRCSPRSGDLSVYWYQQSLDQGLQFLIQYYNGEERAKGNILERFSAQQFPDLHSELNLSSLELGDSALYFCASSVAPGPETQYFGPGTRLLVL.

The chain uses TRBV5-4 and TRBJ2-1; 9 nucleotides line up with TRBD1. The CDR3 spans 14 residues. The germline gives CDR1 SGHNT, CDR2 YYREEE (reference sequence). V lost 4 bases to trimming and J lost 14 bases; unmatched junction nucleotides: 13. CDR3 residues: CASSRGDRDLLEFF. DNA of the CDR3: TGTGCCAGCAGCCGGGGGGACAGGGATCTTCTTGAGTTCTTC.

The J gene is TRBJ1-5, the V gene TRBV6-6, with a weak D call TRBD1 (5 bases). Germline assignment: CDR1 MNHNY and CDR2 SVGAGI (reference sequence). Trimming shortened V by 4 bases and J by 1 base, and 11 bases separated the two germline ends. This CDR3 has 15 residues. The CDR3 is CASSSGRGSNQPQHF. The CDR3 DNA reads as TGTGCCAGCAGTTCCGGTCGGGGCAGCAATCAGCCCCAGCATTTT.

The rearrangement links TRBV6-5 to TRBJ2-1, with 8 bases fitting TRBD1. Trimming removed 5 bases from V and 2 bases from J; junction bases left unmatched: 5. The CDR3 totals 15 residues. Germline loops: CDR1 MNHEY, CDR2 SVGAGI. The CDR3 region is CASSPDRGAYNEQFF. The DNA for the CDR3 is TGTGCCAGCAGTCCTGACAGGGGAGCCTACAATGAGCAGTTCTTC.

The count of this clone is one. This sequence joins TRBV28 and TRBJ1-2; TRBD1 is a possible D gene (5 bases). The CDR3 consists of 15 residues. Germline V gene sequence: CDR1 MDHEN, CDR2 SYDVKM. Trimming stripped 7 bases from V and 4 bases from J, with 19 bases between. The CDR3 sequence: CASTVYGGAVYGYTF. In DNA, the CDR3 is TGTGCCAGCACGGTATATGGGGGAGCGGTCTATGGCTACACCTTC.

This chain uses TRBV27 with TRBJ2-3; unclear D gene. The CDR3 length is 13 residues. The germline V and J ends were trimmed by 3 bases and 7 bases, with 11 bases remaining between them. The germline CDR1 and CDR2 sequences are MNHEY and SMNVEV (reference sequence). CDR3 sequence reads: CASSFSHWNTQYF. CDR3 DNA: TGTGCCAGCAGTTTCTCACATTGGAATACGCAGTATTTT.

The chain carries TRBV7-2 and TRBJ2-1, with 7 bases that match TRBD2. The V segment lost 1 base and the J segment 6 bases; nucleotides outside the gene matches: 3. Germline V gene data show CDR1 as SGHTA and CDR2 as FQGNSA. The CDR3 sequence is 14 residues long. The CDR3 coding sequence is TGTGCCAGCAGCTTAGGGCTAGCGGCCAATGAGCAGTTCTTC. It translates to CASSLGLAANEQFF.

The V gene is TRBV19, the J gene TRBJ1-1; no firm D call. Trimming took 1 base from V and 1 from J, leaving 7 bases between them. In germline, CDR1 is LNHDA, CDR2 SQIVND (reference sequence). The length of the CDR3 is 14 residues. CDR3 in amino acids: CASSIVQKNTEAFF. The CDR3 DNA sequence: TGTGCCAGTAGTATAGTGCAGAAGAACACTGAAGCTTTCTTT.

Only a few counts were recorded for this clone. This chain connects TRBV4-1 to TRBJ1-6; a possible D gene is TRBD1 (5 bases). CDR1 is MGHRA and CDR2 is YSYEKL in the germline V gene. The CDR3 runs to 13 residues. Between the trimmed V and J ends, which lost 1 base and 8 bases, there was a span of 6 bases. The CDR3 here is CASSQGGDSPLHF. The CDR3 DNA reads as TGCGCCAGCAGCCAAGGGGGGGATTCACCCCTCCACTTT.

This sequence joins TRBV30 and TRBJ1-2; no definite D call. This CDR3 spans 11 amino acids. Germline V lookup: CDR1 GTSNPN, CDR2 SVGIG (reference sequence). This chain's CDR3 is CASRVSYGYTF. Here the CDR3 DNA reads TGTGCTTCCAGAGTGTCGTATGGCTACACCTTC. Using reference TRBV30 and TRBJ1-2 for the parts outside the CDR3, the full variable domain is SQTIHQWPATLVQPVGSPLSLECTVEGTSNPNLYWYRQAAGRGLQLLFYSVGIGQISSEVPQNLSASRPQDRQFILSSKKLLLSDSGFYLCASRVSYGYTFGSGTRLTVV.

This clone was seen only once. This rearrangement joins TRBV9 to TRBJ1-1; 7 nucleotides match TRBD1. The V segment lost 0 bases and the J segment 5 bases; nucleotides outside the gene matches: 7. Germline V gene lookup returns CDR1 SGDLS and CDR2 YYNGEE. This CDR3 spans 15 amino acids. The CDR3 is CASSVDAGGLTEAFF. The CDR3 coding sequence is TGTGCCAGCAGCGTAGATGCAGGGGGACTTACTGAAGCTTTCTTT.

The V and J genes are TRBV4-1 and TRBJ1-1; no reliable D call. Deletions cut 0 bases from V and 4 bases from J, with 9 bases between. Germline-derived CDR1 and CDR2 are MGHRA and YSYEKL. The CDR3 has 14 amino acids. The CDR3, as DNA: TGCGCCAGCAGCCAAGATCTAGGTGGCACTGAAGCTTTCTTT. It yields the protein CASSQDLGGTEAFF.